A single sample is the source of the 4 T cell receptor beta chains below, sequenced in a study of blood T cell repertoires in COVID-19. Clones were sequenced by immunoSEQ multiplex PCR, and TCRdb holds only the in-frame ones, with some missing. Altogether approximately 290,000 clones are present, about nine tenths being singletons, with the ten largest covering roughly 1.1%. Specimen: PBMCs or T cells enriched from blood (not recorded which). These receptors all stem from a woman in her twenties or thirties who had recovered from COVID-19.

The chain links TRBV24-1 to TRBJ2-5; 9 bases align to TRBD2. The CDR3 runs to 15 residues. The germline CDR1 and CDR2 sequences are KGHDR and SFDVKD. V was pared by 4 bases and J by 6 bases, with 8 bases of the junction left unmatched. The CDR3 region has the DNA TGTGCCACCAGTGACGGGGCTAGCGGGACTAAGACCCAGTACTTC. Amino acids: CATSDGASGTKTQYF.

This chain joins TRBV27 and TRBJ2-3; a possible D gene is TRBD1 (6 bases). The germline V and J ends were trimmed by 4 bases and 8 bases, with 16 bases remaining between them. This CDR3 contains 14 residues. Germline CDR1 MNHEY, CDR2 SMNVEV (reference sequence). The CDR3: CASSSDRRIGTQYF. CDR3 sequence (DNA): TGTGCCAGCAGTTCGGACAGAAGGATAGGTACGCAGTATTTT.

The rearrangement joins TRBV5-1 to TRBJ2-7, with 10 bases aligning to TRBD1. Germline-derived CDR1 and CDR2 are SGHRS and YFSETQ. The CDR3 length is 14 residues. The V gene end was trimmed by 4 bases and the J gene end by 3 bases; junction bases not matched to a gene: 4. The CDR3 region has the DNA TGCGCCAGCAGCCAGGGACAGGGGATCTACGAGCAGTACTTC. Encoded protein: CASSQGQGIYEQYF.

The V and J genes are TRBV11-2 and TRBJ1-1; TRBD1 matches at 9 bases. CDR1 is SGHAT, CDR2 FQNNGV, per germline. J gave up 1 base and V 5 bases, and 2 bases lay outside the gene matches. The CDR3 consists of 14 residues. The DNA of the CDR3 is TGTGCCAGCAGCCTGACAGGGGGGAACACTGAAGCTTTCTTT. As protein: CASSLTGGNTEAFF.